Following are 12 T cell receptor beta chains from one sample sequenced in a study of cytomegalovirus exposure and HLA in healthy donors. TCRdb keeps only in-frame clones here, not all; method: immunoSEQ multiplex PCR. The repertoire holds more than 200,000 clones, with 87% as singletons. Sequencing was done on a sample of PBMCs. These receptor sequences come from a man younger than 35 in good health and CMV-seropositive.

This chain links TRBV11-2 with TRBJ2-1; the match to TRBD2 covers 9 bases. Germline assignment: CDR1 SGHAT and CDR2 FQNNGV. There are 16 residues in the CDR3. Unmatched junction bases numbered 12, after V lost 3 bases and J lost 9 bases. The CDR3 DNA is TGTGCCAGCAGCTTGTTTGGCGCTAGCGGGGAACTTGAGCAGTTCTTC. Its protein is CASSLFGASGELEQFF.

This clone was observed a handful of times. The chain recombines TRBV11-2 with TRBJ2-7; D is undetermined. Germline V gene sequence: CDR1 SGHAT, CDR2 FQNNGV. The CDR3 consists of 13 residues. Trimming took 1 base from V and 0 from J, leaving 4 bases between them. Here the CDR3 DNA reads TGTGCCAGCAGCTTAGGTAGCTCCTACGAGCAGTACTTC. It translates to CASSLGSSYEQYF. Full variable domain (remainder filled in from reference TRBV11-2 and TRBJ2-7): EAGVAQSPRYKIIEKRQSVAFWCNPISGHATLYWYQQILGQGPKLLIQFQNNGVVDDSQLPKDRFSAERLKGVDSTLKIQPAKLEDSAVYLCASSLGSSYEQYFGPGTRLTVT.

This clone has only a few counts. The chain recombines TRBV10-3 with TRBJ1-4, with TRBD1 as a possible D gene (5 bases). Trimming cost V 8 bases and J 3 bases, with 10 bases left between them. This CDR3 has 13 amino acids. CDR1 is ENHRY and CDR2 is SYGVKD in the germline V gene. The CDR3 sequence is CAIGGTPNEKLFF. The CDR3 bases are TGTGCCATCGGGGGGACCCCTAATGAAAAACTGTTTTTT.

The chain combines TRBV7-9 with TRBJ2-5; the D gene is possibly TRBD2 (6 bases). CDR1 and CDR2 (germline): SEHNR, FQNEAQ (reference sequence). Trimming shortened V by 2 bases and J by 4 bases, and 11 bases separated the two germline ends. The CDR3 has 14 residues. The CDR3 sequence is CASSLIQGGETQYF. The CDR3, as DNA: TGTGCCAGCAGCTTAATCCAGGGAGGAGAGACCCAGTACTTC.

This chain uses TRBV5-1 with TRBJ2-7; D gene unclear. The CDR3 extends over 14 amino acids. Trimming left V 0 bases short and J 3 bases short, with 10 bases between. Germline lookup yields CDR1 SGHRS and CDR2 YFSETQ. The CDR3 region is CASSLEPGFYEQYF. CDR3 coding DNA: TGCGCCAGCAGCTTGGAGCCAGGATTCTACGAGCAGTACTTC.

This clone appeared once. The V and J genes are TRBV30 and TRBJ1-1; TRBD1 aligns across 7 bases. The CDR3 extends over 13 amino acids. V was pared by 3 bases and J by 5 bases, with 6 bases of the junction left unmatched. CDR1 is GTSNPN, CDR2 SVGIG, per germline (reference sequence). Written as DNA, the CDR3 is TGTGCCTGGAGCCCCTACAGGGGAACTGAAGCTTTCTTT. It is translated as CAWSPYRGTEAFF.

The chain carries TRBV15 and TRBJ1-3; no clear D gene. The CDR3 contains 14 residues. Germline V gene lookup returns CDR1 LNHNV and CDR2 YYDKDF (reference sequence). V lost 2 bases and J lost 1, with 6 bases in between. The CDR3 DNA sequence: TGTGCCACCAGCAGACGGATGTCTGGAAACACCATATATTTT. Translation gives CATSRRMSGNTIYF.

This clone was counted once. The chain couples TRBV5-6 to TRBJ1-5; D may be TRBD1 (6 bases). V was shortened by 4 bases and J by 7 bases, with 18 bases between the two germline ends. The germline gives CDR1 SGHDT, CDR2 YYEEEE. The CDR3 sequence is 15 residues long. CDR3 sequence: CASSSIGGRGQPQHF. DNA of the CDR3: TGTGCCAGCAGCAGCATCGGGGGGCGCGGACAGCCCCAGCATTTT.

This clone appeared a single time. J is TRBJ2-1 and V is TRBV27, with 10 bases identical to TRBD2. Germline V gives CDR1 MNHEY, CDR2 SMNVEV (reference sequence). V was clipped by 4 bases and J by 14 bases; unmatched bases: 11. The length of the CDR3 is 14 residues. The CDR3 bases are TGTGCCAGCAGTTCCGGGACTAGCGTTAGGGTGGAGTTCTTC. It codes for CASSSGTSVRVEFF.

The DNA of the CDR3 is TGTGCCAGCAGTTACTCGAACAGAGAGTATGGCTACACCTTC. Its protein product is CASSYSNREYGYTF. The J gene is TRBJ1-2, the V gene TRBV6-6; D gene uncertain. Germline V gene lookup returns CDR1 MNHNY and CDR2 SVGAGI (reference sequence). Trimming removed 0 bases from V and 5 bases from J, with 10 bases in between. The CDR3 extends over 14 amino acids.

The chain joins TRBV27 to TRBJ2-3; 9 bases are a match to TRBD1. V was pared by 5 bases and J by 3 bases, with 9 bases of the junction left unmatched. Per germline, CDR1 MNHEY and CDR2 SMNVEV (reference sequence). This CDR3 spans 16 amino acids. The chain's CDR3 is CASSNWDRAATDTQYF. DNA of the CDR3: TGTGCCAGCAGTAACTGGGACAGGGCGGCGACAGATACGCAGTATTTT.

The CDR3 DNA reads as TGTGCCAGCAGCCCCGGGAGGGCTAGCGGCCACTCCTACGAGCAGTACTTC. Encoded protein: CASSPGRASGHSYEQYF. J is TRBJ2-7 and V is TRBV5-4, with 8 bases fitting TRBD2. The germline V gene encodes CDR1 SGHNT and CDR2 YYREEE (reference sequence). V was pared by 4 bases and J by 0 bases, with 12 bases of the junction left unmatched. The CDR3 is made up of 17 amino acids.